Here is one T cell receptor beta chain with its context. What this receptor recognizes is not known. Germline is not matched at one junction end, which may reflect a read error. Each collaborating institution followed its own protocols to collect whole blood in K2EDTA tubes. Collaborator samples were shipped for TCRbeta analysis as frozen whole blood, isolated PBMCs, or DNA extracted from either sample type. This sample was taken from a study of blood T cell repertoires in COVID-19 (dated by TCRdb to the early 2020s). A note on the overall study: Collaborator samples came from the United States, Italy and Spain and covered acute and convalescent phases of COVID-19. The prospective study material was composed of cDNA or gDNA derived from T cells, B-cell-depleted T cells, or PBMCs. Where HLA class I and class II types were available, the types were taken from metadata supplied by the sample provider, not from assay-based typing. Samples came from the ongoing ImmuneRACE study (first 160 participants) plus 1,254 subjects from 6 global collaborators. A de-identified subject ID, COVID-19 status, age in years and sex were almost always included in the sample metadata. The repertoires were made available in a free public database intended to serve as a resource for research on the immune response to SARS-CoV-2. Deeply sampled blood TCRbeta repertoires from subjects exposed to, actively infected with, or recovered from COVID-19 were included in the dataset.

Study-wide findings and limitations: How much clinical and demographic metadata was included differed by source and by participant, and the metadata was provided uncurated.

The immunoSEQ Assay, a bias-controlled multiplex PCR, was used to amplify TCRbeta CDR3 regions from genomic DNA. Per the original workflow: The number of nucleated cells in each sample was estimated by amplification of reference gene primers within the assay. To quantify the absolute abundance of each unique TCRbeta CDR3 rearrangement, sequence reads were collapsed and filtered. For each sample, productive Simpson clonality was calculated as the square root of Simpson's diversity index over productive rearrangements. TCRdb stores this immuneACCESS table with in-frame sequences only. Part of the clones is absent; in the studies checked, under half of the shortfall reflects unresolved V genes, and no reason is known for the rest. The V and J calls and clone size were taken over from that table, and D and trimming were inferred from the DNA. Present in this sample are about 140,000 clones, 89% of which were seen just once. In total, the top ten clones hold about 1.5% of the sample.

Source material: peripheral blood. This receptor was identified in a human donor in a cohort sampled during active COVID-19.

The CDR3 reads as follows: CASGQGQGYGYTF. The DNA is as follows: TGCGCCAGCGGCCAAGGACAGGGGTATGGCTACACCTTC. The V and J segments used are TRBV4-1 and TRBJ1-2; the junction holds 9 bases that match TRBD1. The CDR1 and CDR2 encoded by the germline V gene are MGHRA and YSYEKL. The CDR3 starts with the cysteine, ends with the phenylalanine, and has 13 residues. Here the CDR3 DNA is all that survives: 39 bases in frame from base 1.